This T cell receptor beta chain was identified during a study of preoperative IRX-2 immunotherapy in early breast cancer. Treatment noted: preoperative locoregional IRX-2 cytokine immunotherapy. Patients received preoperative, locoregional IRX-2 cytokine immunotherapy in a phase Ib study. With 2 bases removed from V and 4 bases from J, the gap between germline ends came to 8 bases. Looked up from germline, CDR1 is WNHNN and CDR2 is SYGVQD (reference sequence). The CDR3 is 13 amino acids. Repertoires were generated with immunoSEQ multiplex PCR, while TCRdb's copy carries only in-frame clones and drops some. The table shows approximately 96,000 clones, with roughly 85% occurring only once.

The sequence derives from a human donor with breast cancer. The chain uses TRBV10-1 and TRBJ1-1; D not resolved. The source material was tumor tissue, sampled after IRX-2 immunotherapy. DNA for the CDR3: TGCGCCAGCAGTGAGCTGGGAGGCACTGAAGCTTTCTTT. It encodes CASSELGGTEAFF.